This T cell receptor beta chain was sequenced in a study of blood T cell repertoires in COVID-19. Study-wide context: COVID-19 samples collected from the United States, Italy and Spain covered acute and convalescent phases. T cells, B-cell-depleted T cells, or PBMCs supplied cDNA or gDNA.

Per the authors' pipeline: Amplification from reference gene primers served as the basis for estimated nucleated cell counts. The protocol was immunoSEQ multiplex PCR, while the TCRdb copy is restricted to in-frame clones and leaves out a portion. D and trimming come from the DNA, and the V and J calls and clone size come from that table. Altogether about 190,000 clones are present, more than 75% being singletons, with the ten largest covering less than 3%. The count of this clone is one. Trimming removed 2 bases at V and 5 bases at J, with 17 bases between. The CDR3 is made up of 16 amino acids. Germline assignment: CDR1 SGDLS and CDR2 YYNGEE.

This clonotype originated in a man aged 35 to 55 with active or convalescent COVID-19. Source material: peripheral blood. The V call is TRBV9, the J call TRBJ1-5; no firm D call. CDR3 protein: CASSVSPSFGDQPQHF. CDR3 in DNA: TGTGCCAGCAGCGTTTCCCCATCATTCGGGGATCAGCCCCAGCATTTT. The full variable domain, its missing parts supplied by reference TRBV9 and TRBJ1-5, is DSGVTQTPKHLITATGQRVTLRCSPRSGDLSVYWYQQSLDQGLQFLIQYYNGEERAKGNILERFSAQQFPDLHSELNLSSLELGDSALYFCASSVSPSFGDQPQHFGDGTRLSIL.